The 22 T cell receptor beta chains below come from one sample, sequenced in a study of control samples from healthy donors and cancer patients. The method was immunoSEQ multiplex PCR; TCRdb's version includes in-frame clones alone and lacks a portion of them. The sample lists around 77,000 clones, around 92% seen once, with 5% to 6% in the top ten. The specimen sequenced was blood. The receptors shown here come from a woman in her sixties or seventies in good health.

The V gene is TRBV2, the J gene TRBJ2-3, with 12 bases identical to TRBD2. The trim removed 6 bases at V and 4 bases at J, leaving 11 bases unmatched. This CDR3 is built from 17 residues. Germline V gene data show CDR1 as SNHLY and CDR2 as FYNNEI. The CDR3 DNA follows: TGTGCCAGCAGAGGAGGGGCTAGCGGGAGGGCCCCAGATACGCAGTATTTT. Protein sequence: CASRGGASGRAPDTQYF.

This clone was detected once. This chain connects TRBV15 to TRBJ1-2; maybe TRBD1 (5 bases). Trimming left V 2 bases short and J 3 bases short, with 10 bases between. This CDR3 has 14 residues. From germline, CDR1 is LNHNV and CDR2 YYDKDF (reference sequence). CDR3 amino acids: CATSRQGSDYGYTF. The CDR3 DNA sequence: TGTGCCACCAGCAGACAGGGTAGTGACTATGGCTACACCTTC. Using reference TRBV15 and TRBJ1-2 for the parts outside the CDR3, the full variable domain is DAMVIQNPRYQVTQFGKPVTLSCSQTLNHNVMYWYQQKSSQAPKLLFHYYDKDFNNEADTPDNFQSRRPNTSFCFLDIRSPGLGDTAMYLCATSRQGSDYGYTFGSGTRLTVV.

The chain employs TRBV28 and TRBJ1-4, with a tentative D call TRBD1 (6 bases). Trimming took off 6 bases at V and 9 bases at J, with 20 bases between the two ends. CDR3 length equals 15 residues. Germline CDR1 MDHEN, CDR2 SYDVKM. The chain's CDR3 is CASRTTGGGAKKLFF. The CDR3 DNA is TGTGCCAGCAGAACGACAGGCGGGGGCGCGAAAAAACTGTTTTTT.

CDR3 protein: CASSDGGTNEKLFF. The DNA of the CDR3 is TGCGCCAGCAGTGACGGGGGGACTAATGAAAAACTGTTTTTT. This chain links TRBV10-1 with TRBJ1-4; perhaps TRBD1 as D (5 bases). With 3 bases removed from V and 2 bases from J, the gap between germline ends came to 7 bases. The V gene's germline CDR1 is WNHNN and CDR2 SYGVQD (reference sequence). The CDR3 sequence is 14 residues long.

The chain uses TRBV3-1 (or the pseudogene TRBV3-2) and TRBJ1-5; D gene uncertain. CDR3 size: 16 residues. V lost 0 bases, J lost 0 bases, and 9 bases lay in between. Germline V CDR1 and CDR2: LGHDT, YNNKEL (reference sequence). CDR3 amino acids: CASSQDPPYSNQPQHF. In DNA, the CDR3 is TGTGCCAGCAGCCAAGATCCACCTTATAGCAATCAGCCCCAGCATTTT.

The chain combines TRBV23-1 with TRBJ2-7; the D call may be TRBD1 or TRBD2 (5 bases each). TRBV23-1 is classed as an ORF, of uncertain function. V was pared by 0 bases and J by 3 bases, with 15 bases between. This CDR3 is built from 16 residues. This CDR3 is CASSQSLSGRFYEQYF. The CDR3 DNA follows: TGCGCCAGCAGTCAATCGTTGTCAGGGAGATTCTACGAGCAGTACTTC.

V gene TRBV28 combines with J gene TRBJ2-7; 10 positions agree with TRBD1. Germline V gene sequence: CDR1 MDHEN, CDR2 SYDVKM. The junction had 7 bases not matched to a gene; V was cut back by 6 bases and J by 5 bases. This CDR3 spans 14 amino acids. The CDR3 is CASRNHGTGDEQYF. The CDR3 DNA reads TGTGCCAGCAGGAACCATGGGACAGGGGACGAGCAGTACTTC.

V usage is TRBV7-9 and J usage is TRBJ1-6; D unresolved. The germline V gene encodes CDR1 SEHNR and CDR2 FQNEAQ (reference sequence). V was cut by 2 bases and J by 14 bases, with 13 bases left in between. The CDR3 loop spans 13 amino acids. The CDR3 DNA sequence: TGTGCCAGCAGCTTATACTACGGAGAGGCCCTCCACTTT. It specifies CASSLYYGEALHF.

The sample holds one count of this clone. This chain connects TRBV28 to TRBJ2-3; 7 nucleotides align to TRBD2. CDR1 is MDHEN and CDR2 is SYDVKM in the germline V gene. The CDR3 has 17 residues. With 0 bases clipped from V and 7 bases from J, the junction kept 13 bases outside the gene matches. CDR3 protein: CASSLWAAGGSGNTQYF. CDR3 DNA: TGTGCCAGCAGTTTATGGGCCGCTGGCGGGAGTGGTAATACGCAGTATTTT.

The genes are TRBV19 and TRBJ1-2; maybe TRBD1 (5 bases). Trimming stripped 5 bases from V and 4 bases from J, with 17 bases between. Germline V gives CDR1 LNHDA, CDR2 SQIVND (reference sequence). There are 15 residues in the CDR3. The DNA for the CDR3 is TGTGCCAGTAGTGCCTCAGGGCGCCATTTCTATGGCTACACCTTC. Amino acids: CASSASGRHFYGYTF.

The chain is built from TRBV4-1 and TRBJ2-1; the match to TRBD2 covers 11 bases. Germline V gene sequence: CDR1 MGHRA, CDR2 YSYEKL. The CDR3 spans 17 residues. The V gene end was trimmed by 0 bases and the J gene end by 4 bases; junction bases not matched to a gene: 5. CDR3 loop: CASSQEPTSGAYNEQFF. The CDR3 bases are TGCGCCAGCAGCCAAGAGCCGACTAGCGGGGCTTACAATGAGCAGTTCTTC.

Regarding this clone: An end of the junction differs from the germline gene, which may be a read error. This rearrangement joins TRBV12-5 to TRBJ2-1; TRBD2 might be the D (5 bases). The germline gives CDR1 LGHNT, CDR2 FRNRAP. This CDR3 spans 14 amino acids. The CDR3 sequence is CAGGLFGIVGEQFF. CDR3 nucleotides: TGTGCTGGTGGTTTGTTCGGGATTGTGGGTGAGCAGTTCTTC.

This chain connects TRBV4-1 to TRBJ2-5, with 7 bases lining up with TRBD2. The CDR3 length is 14 residues. With 2 bases clipped from V and 5 bases from J, the junction kept 5 bases outside the gene matches. The V gene's germline CDR1 is MGHRA and CDR2 YSYEKL. CDR3 DNA: TGCGCCAGCAGCCAATCGGGGGGTAGGGAGACCCAGTACTTC. This translates into CASSQSGGRETQYF.

V usage is TRBV5-4 and J usage is TRBJ2-1; 16 bases are shared with TRBD2. This CDR3 has 17 residues. CDR1 and CDR2 (germline): SGHNT, YYREEE (reference sequence). V trimming: 2 bases; J trimming: 9 bases; junction bases outside the gene matches: 8. The CDR3 nucleotides read TGTGCCAGCAGCTTAATGGGGACTAGCGGGAGGGCAAGTGAGCAGTTCTTC. Encoded protein: CASSLMGTSGRASEQFF.

CDR3: CASSGTSGTNEQFF. The CDR3 DNA is TGTGCCAGCAGCGGGACTAGCGGGACAAATGAGCAGTTCTTC. The rearrangement uses TRBV2 and TRBJ2-1; 13 nucleotides match TRBD2. The CDR3 loop spans 14 amino acids. CDR1 and CDR2 (germline): SNHLY, FYNNEI. V lost 6 bases and J lost 7; bases outside the gene matches: 3.

The rearrangement joins TRBV6-2 or TRBV6-3 to TRBJ1-5; 10 bases fit TRBD1. V lost 0 bases to trimming and J lost 4 bases; unmatched junction nucleotides: 9. Germline CDR1 reads MNHEY; CDR2 reads SVGEGT. This CDR3 spans 18 amino acids. CDR3 bases: TGTGCCAGCAGTTACTCCCCAAAGACAGGGGGCCGGAATCAGCCCCAGCATTTT. This encodes CASSYSPKTGGRNQPQHF.

The gene calls are TRBV29-1 and TRBJ1-1; D remains ambiguous. This CDR3 is 11 amino acids long. CDR1 and CDR2 from the germline V gene are SQVTM and ANQGSEA. Trimming removed 5 bases from V and 5 bases from J, with 9 bases in between. CDR3: CSVPKGTEAFF. The CDR3 region has the DNA TGCAGCGTTCCAAAGGGAACTGAAGCTTTCTTT.

In its sample, this clone was seen once. The chain carries TRBV4-1 and TRBJ1-2, with a possible D match to TRBD1 (5 bases). Between the trimmed V and J ends, which lost 1 base and 4 bases, there was a span of 13 bases. This CDR3 region has 15 residues. The germline V gene has CDR1 MGHRA and CDR2 YSYEKL. This CDR3 reads CASSQGDLLGYGYTF. The CDR3 DNA is TGCGCCAGCAGCCAAGGGGACTTACTCGGCTATGGCTACACCTTC.

This rearrangement joins TRBV19 to TRBJ1-1; D may be TRBD1 (5 bases). With 4 bases removed from V and 5 bases from J, the gap between germline ends came to 11 bases. In germline, CDR1 is LNHDA, CDR2 SQIVND (reference sequence). CDR3 length equals 13 residues. The CDR3 region is CASSTQGGTEAFF. The CDR3 DNA follows: TGTGCCAGTAGTACCCAGGGTGGGACTGAAGCTTTCTTT.

The J gene is TRBJ2-2, the V gene TRBV5-8; 7 bases fit TRBD1. The junction had 6 bases not matched to a gene; V was cut back by 0 bases and J by 4 bases. The CDR3 is 16 amino acids. Germline CDR1 reads SGHTS; CDR2 reads YDEGEE. CDR3 DNA sequence: TGTGCCAGCAGCTTGGGACAGGGTCCCATCACCGGGGAGCTGTTTTTT. Translation gives CASSLGQGPITGELFF.

The chain couples TRBV6-4 to TRBJ1-3; D is unclear. Trimming left V 6 bases short and J 7 bases short, with 7 bases between. The CDR3 is 11 residues long. Germline values: CDR1 MRHNA, CDR2 SNTAGT. As DNA, the CDR3 is TGTGCCAGCAGAGGTAGGAACACCATATATTTT. Protein sequence: CASRGRNTIYF.

The chain combines TRBV23-1 with TRBJ2-5; 8 bases map to TRBD2. TRBV23-1 is placed among ORFs of uncertain function. The CDR3 has 20 amino acids. V shed 11 bases, J shed 2 bases, and the junction held 28 bases outside the gene matches. In DNA form, the CDR3 reads TGCGCCTCCCGTGGGGTCTTCGTGCTAGCGGGCTTAGGGCAACAAGAGACCCAGTACTTC. Its translation is CASRGVFVLAGLGQQETQYF.